Listed below are T cell receptor beta chains from one sample, sequenced in a study of T-cell reconstitution after alpha-beta-depleted transplantation in children. TCRdb passed the PCR reads through MiXCR, listing each CDR3 protein once. This sample has over 550,000 distinct CDR3 sequences, with 10% to 13% found just once. The starting material was PBMCs from the stem cell graft donor, obtained from the stem cell graft. All receptors come from a human donor who donated a stem cell graft to a child with acute myeloid leukemia. Both conserved end residues are part of each CDR3. D genes are given only for firm matches. The listing skips clone size in some rows; elsewhere it reads once, few, many or a size class.

D gene | J gene | clone size | V gene | CDR3 protein | CDR3 DNA
TRBD2 | TRBJ2-5 | many | TRBV20-1 | CSAPPGGETQYF | TGCAGTGCTCCTCCGGGGGGAGAGACCCAGTACTTC
NA | TRBJ2-5 | NA | TRBV20-1 | CSARFGSFEETQYF | TGCAGTGCCCGGTTCGGGAGCTTCGAAGAGACCCAGTACTTC
NA | TRBJ1-1 | many | TRBV12-3/TRBV12-4 | CAIRAVVGTEAFF | TGTGCCATCCGGGCGGTGGTTGGAACTGAAGCTTTCTTT
NA | TRBJ2-1 | few | TRBV2 | CASSYRSISGGSYNEQFF | TGTGCCAGCAGTTACCGATCGATCAGCGGCGGCTCCTACAATGAGCAGTTCTTC
NA | TRBJ2-7 | NA | TRBV27 | CASSNGQIPYEQYF | TGTGCCAGCAGTAACGGACAGATACCCTACGAGCAGTACTTC
TRBD1 | TRBJ1-1 | many | TRBV7-2 | CASSLVGGQPNTEAFF | TGTGCCAGCAGCTTAGTCGGGGGACAGCCGAACACTGAAGCTTTCTTT
TRBD2 | TRBJ2-1 | few | TRBV4-2 | CASSLRSTGGLNEQFF | TGTGCCAGCAGCCTCAGAAGTACGGGAGGACTCAATGAGCAGTTCTTC
NA | TRBJ2-1 | NA | TRBV5-1 | CASSLGRDFSYNEQFF | TGCGCCAGCAGCTTGGGGCGGGATTTCTCCTACAATGAGCAGTTCTTC
TRBD2 | TRBJ2-5 | NA | TRBV11-1 | CASSPGTSGRGPGETQYF | TGTGCCAGCAGCCCGGGGACTAGCGGGAGGGGACCAGGAGAGACCCAGTACTTC
NA | TRBJ2-2 | NA | TRBV20-1 | CSARNDGNTGELFF | TGCAGTGCTAGAAACGACGGAAACACCGGGGAGCTGTTTTTT
NA | TRBJ2-1 | few | TRBV12-3/TRBV12-4 | CASSLGGRAPNNEQFF | TGTGCCAGCAGTTTAGGGGGCAGGGCCCCAAACAATGAGCAGTTCTTC
TRBD2 | TRBJ2-7 | few | TRBV12-3/TRBV12-4 | CASSLLAGIGYEQYF | TGTGCCAGCAGCCTACTAGCGGGTATCGGGTACGAGCAGTACTTC
NA | TRBJ1-4 | NA | TRBV27 | CASSPNNEKLFF | TGTGCCAGCAGTCCGAATAATGAAAAACTGTTTTTT
TRBD2 | TRBJ2-1 | few | TRBV24-1 | CATSAPAGAREQFF | TGTGCCACCAGTGCCCCAGCGGGGGCAAGGGAGCAGTTCTTC
TRBD2 | TRBJ2-7 | many | TRBV6-6 | CASLLAGSYEQYF | TGTGCCAGCCTACTAGCGGGAAGCTACGAGCAGTACTTC
NA | TRBJ2-1 | few | TRBV10-3 | CAIQGGSYNEQFF | TGTGCCATCCAGGGGGGATCCTACAATGAGCAGTTCTTC
TRBD2 | TRBJ2-2 | NA | TRBV2 | CASIWTLAGGTGELFF | TGTGCCAGCATTTGGACGCTAGCGGGAGGGACCGGGGAGCTGTTTTTT
TRBD2 | TRBJ2-5 | many | TRBV5-6 | CASSLSSGREETQYF | TGTGCCAGCAGCTTGTCTAGCGGGAGGGAAGAGACCCAGTACTTC
TRBD2 | TRBJ2-1 | many | TRBV29-1 | CSVEAGGRYNEQFF | TGCAGCGTTGAAGCGGGAGGGAGATACAATGAGCAGTTCTTC
NA | TRBJ1-1 | few | TRBV5-1 | CASSLEGGQNTEAFF | TGCGCCAGCAGCTTGGAGGGGGGACAGAACACTGAAGCTTTCTTT
TRBD1 | TRBJ2-7 | NA | TRBV4-2 | CASSQVGTGAAYEQYF | TGTGCCAGCAGCCAAGTGGGGACAGGGGCCGCCTACGAGCAGTACTTC
NA | TRBJ2-7 | many | TRBV27 | CASSYGSLYEQYF | TGTGCCAGCAGCTACGGGTCCCTGTACGAGCAGTACTTC
TRBD2 | TRBJ2-1 | few | TRBV4-1 | CASSQGRGTGLAGAESYNEQFF | TGCGCCAGCAGCCAAGGCCGGGGGACCGGACTAGCGGGAGCAGAGAGTTACAATGAGCAGTTCTTC
TRBD2 | TRBJ2-1 | NA | TRBV10-3 | CATRTSGSSRGVFEQFF | TGTGCCACCCGGACTAGCGGGAGTTCTCGTGGGGTTTTTGAGCAGTTCTTC
TRBD1 | TRBJ2-7 | NA | TRBV30 | CAWTLTGGGYEQYF | TGTGCCTGGACTTTAACAGGGGGCGGGTACGAGCAGTACTTC
NA | TRBJ1-5 | many | TRBV12-3/TRBV12-4 | CASTWTLGQPQHF | TGTGCCAGCACCTGGACATTAGGACAGCCCCAGCATTTT
NA | TRBJ2-3 | NA | TRBV28 | CASSFTQLEDTQYF | TGTGCCAGCAGTTTCACACAGCTCGAAGATACGCAGTATTTT
NA | TRBJ2-1 | many | TRBV12-3/TRBV12-4 | CASSRKGINYNEQFF | TGTGCCAGCAGCCGGAAGGGAATCAACTACAATGAGCAGTTCTTC
NA | TRBJ2-7 | NA | TRBV19 | CASSRTANSYEQYF | TGTGCCAGTAGTAGGACAGCGAACTCCTACGAGCAGTACTTC
TRBD2 | TRBJ2-7 | NA | TRBV10-3 | CAITTGTSSYEQYF | TGTGCCATCACTACCGGGACTAGCTCCTACGAGCAGTACTTC
NA | TRBJ2-7 | few | TRBV9 | CASSAQFSYEQYF | TGTGCCAGCAGCGCCCAGTTCTCCTACGAGCAGTACTTC
TRBD2 | TRBJ2-7 | NA | TRBV29-1 | CSVSGRGGENYEQYF | TGCAGCGTTTCGGGACGCGGGGGGGAGAACTACGAGCAGTACTTC
NA | TRBJ1-1 | many | TRBV6-8 | CASTGDTEAFF | TGTGCCAGCACCGGGGACACTGAAGCTTTCTTT
TRBD2 | TRBJ2-3 | few | TRBV11-3 | CASSYSSGRRDTQYF | TGTGCCAGCAGCTACTCTAGCGGGAGAAGAGATACGCAGTATTTT